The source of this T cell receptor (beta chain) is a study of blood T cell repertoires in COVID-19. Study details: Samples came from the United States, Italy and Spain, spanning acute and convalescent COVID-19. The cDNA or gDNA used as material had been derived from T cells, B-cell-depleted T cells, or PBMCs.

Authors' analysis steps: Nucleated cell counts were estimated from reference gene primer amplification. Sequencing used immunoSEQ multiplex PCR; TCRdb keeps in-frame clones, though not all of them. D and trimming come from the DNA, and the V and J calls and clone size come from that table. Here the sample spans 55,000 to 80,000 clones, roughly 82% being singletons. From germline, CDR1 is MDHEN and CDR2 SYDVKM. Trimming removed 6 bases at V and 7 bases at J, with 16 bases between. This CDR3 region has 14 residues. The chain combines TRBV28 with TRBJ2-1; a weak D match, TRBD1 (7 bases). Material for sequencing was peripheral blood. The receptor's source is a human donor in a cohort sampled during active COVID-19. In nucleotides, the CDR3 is TGTGCCAGCAGACCCCAGGGGGGCACTAATGAGCAGTTCTTC. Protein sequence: CASRPQGGTNEQFF.